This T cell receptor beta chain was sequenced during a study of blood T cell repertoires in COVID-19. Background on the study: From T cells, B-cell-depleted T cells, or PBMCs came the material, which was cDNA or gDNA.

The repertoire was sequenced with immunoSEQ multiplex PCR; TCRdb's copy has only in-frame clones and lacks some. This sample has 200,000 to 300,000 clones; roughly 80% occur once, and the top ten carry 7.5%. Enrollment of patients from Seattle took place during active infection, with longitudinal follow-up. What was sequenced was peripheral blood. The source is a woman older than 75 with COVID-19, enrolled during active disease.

This CDR3 is CASSRGGGTSGRTDTQYF. In nucleotides, the CDR3 is TGCGCCAGCAGTCGAGGCGGGGGGACCTCCGGAAGGACCGATACGCAGTATTTT. The V gene is TRBV10-1, the J gene TRBJ2-3; TRBD2 agrees at 8 bases. Germline V lookup: CDR1 WNHNN, CDR2 SYGVQD (reference sequence). CDR3 length: 18 residues. V lost 5 bases to trimming and J lost 6 bases; unmatched junction nucleotides: 19.